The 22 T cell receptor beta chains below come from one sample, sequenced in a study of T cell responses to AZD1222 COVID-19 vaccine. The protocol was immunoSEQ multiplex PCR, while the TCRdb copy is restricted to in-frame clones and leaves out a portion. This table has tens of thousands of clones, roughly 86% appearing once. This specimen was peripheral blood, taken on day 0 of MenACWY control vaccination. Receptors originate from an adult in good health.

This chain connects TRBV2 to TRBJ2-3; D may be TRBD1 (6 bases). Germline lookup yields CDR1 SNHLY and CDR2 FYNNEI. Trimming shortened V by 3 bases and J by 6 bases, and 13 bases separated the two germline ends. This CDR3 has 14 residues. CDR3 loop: CASSDGGRADTQYF. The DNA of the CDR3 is TGTGCCAGCAGTGATGGGGGCCGGGCGGATACGCAGTATTTT.

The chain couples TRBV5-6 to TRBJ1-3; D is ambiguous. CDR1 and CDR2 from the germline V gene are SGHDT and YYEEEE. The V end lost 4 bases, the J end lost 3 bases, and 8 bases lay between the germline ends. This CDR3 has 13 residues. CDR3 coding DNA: TGTGCCAGCAGCCGAGCAAATGGAAACACCATATATTTT. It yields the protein CASSRANGNTIYF.

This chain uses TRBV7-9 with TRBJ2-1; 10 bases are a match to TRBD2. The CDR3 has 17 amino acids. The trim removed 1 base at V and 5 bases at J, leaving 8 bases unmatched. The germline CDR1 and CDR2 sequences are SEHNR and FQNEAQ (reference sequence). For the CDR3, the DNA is TGTGCCAGCAGCTTAGTGCTGGGGGGGACTAGCGACAATGAGCAGTTCTTC. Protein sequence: CASSLVLGGTSDNEQFF.

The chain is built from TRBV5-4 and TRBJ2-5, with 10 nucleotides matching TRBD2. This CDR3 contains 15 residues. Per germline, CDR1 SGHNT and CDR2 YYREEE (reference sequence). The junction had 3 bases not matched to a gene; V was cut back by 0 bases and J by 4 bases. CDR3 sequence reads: CASSLGASGGETQYF. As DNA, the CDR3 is TGTGCCAGCAGCTTGGGTGCTAGCGGGGGAGAGACCCAGTACTTC.

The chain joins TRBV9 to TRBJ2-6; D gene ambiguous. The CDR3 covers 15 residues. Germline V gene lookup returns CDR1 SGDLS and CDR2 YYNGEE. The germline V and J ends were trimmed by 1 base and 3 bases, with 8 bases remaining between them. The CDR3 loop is CASSVTGFGANVLTF. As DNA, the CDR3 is TGTGCCAGCAGCGTAACTGGGTTTGGGGCCAACGTCCTGACTTTC.

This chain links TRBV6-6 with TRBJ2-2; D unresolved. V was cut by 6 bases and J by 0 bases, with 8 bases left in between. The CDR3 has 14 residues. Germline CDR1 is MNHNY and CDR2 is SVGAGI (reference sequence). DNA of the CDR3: TGTGCCAGCAGAGTCAGCACGAACACCGGGGAGCTGTTTTTT. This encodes CASRVSTNTGELFF.

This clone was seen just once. The CDR3 DNA follows: TGTGCCACCAGCAAGAACACTGAAGCTTTCTTT. Its translation is CATSKNTEAFF. The V call is TRBV15, the J call TRBJ1-1, with D unresolved. The CDR3 has 11 residues. V dropped 4 bases and J dropped 1 base, with 1 base sitting between them. The V gene's germline CDR1 is LNHNV and CDR2 YYDKDF (reference sequence).

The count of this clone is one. The CDR3 protein is CASRQQGANYGYTF. In DNA, the CDR3 is TGTGCCAGTAGGCAACAGGGAGCTAACTATGGCTACACCTTC. The chain employs TRBV19 and TRBJ1-2; D possibly corresponds to TRBD1 (6 bases). The CDR3 is made up of 14 amino acids. V was shortened by 6 bases and J by 0 bases, with 11 bases between the two germline ends. Germline loops: CDR1 LNHDA, CDR2 SQIVND (reference sequence). Based on the CDR3 plus reference TRBV19 and TRBJ1-2, the full variable domain is DGGITQSPKYLFRKEGQNVTLSCEQNLNHDAMYWYRQDPGQGLRLIYYSQIVNDFQKGDIAEGYSVSREKKESFPLTVTSAQKNPTAFYLCASRQQGANYGYTFGSGTRLTVV.

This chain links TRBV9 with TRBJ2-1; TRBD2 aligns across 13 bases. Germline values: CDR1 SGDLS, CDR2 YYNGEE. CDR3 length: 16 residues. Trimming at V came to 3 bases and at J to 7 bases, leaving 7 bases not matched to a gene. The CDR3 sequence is CASSAPGLAGPNEQFF. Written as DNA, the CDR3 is TGTGCCAGCAGCGCTCCGGGACTAGCGGGGCCGAATGAGCAGTTCTTC.

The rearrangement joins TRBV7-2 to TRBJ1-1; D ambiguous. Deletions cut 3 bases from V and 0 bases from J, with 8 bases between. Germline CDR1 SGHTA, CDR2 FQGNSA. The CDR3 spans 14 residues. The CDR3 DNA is TGTGCCAGCAGCTTTGAACTGATGAACACTGAAGCTTTCTTT. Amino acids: CASSFELMNTEAFF.

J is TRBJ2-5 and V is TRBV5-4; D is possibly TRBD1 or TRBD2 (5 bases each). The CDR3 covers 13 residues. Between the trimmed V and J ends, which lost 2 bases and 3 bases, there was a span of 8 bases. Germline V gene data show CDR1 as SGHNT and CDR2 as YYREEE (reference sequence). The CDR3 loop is CASSFGTEETQYF. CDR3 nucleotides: TGTGCCAGCAGCTTCGGGACGGAAGAGACCCAGTACTTC.

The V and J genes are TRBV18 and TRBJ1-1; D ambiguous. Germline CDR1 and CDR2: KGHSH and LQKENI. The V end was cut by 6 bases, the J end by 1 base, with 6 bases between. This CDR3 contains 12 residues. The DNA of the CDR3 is TGTGCCAGCTCTCGGGGGAACACTGAAGCTTTCTTT. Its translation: CASSRGNTEAFF.

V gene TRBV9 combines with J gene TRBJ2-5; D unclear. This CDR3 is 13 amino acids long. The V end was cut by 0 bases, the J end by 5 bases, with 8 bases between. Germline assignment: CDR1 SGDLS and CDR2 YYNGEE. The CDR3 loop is CASSVGSEETQYF. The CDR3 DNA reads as TGTGCCAGCAGCGTAGGGTCTGAGGAGACCCAGTACTTC.

The CDR3 coding sequence is TGTGCCAGCAGTTACGGGACAGGACTATACGAGCAGTACTTC. Residues: CASSYGTGLYEQYF. V usage is TRBV6-2 or TRBV6-3 and J usage is TRBJ2-7; 8 positions agree with TRBD1. Trimming removed 2 bases from V and 4 bases from J; junction bases left unmatched: 4. The CDR3 is made up of 14 amino acids. Germline assignment: CDR1 MNHEY and CDR2 SVGEGT.

The CDR3 here is CASRPPGQGSTEAFF. As DNA, the CDR3 is TGTGCCAGCAGACCCCCGGGACAGGGATCCACTGAAGCTTTCTTT. This sequence joins TRBV6-5 and TRBJ1-1; TRBD1 agrees at 9 bases. With V trimmed by 6 bases and J by 4 bases, 9 bases remained unmatched. The CDR3 is 15 residues long. Germline loops: CDR1 MNHEY, CDR2 SVGAGI.

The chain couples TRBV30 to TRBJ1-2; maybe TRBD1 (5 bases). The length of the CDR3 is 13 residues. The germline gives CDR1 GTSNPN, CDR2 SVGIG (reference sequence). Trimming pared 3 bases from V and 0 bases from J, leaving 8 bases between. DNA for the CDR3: TGTGCCTGGAGCAGGGAAACTAACTATGGCTACACCTTC. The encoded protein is CAWSRETNYGYTF.

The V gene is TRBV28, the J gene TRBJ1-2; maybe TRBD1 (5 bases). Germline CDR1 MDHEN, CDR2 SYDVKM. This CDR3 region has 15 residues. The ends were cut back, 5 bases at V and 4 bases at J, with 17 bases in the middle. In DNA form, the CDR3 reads TGTGCCAGCAGTCCCCCCGGGGGTCCGGTCTATGGCTACACCTTC. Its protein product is CASSPPGGPVYGYTF.

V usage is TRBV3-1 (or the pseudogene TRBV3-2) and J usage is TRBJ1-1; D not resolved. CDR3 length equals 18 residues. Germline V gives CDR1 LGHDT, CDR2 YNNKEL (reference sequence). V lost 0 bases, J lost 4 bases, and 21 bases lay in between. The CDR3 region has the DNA TGTGCCAGCAGCCAAGAAACTATCGTAAGAGATGTGGGCACTGAAGCTTTCTTT. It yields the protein CASSQETIVRDVGTEAFF.

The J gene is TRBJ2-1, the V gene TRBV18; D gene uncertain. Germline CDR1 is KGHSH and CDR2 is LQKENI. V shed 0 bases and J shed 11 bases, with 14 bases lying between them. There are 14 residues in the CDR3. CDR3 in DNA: TGTGCCAGCTCACCACCGGCAGGTCGGGTGAAGCAGTTCTTC. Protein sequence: CASSPPAGRVKQFF.

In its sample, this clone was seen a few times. The CDR3 region has the DNA TGTGCCAGCAGCTACGACAGTCGAATGAATGAAAAACTGTTTTTT. Translated: CASSYDSRMNEKLFF. This chain joins TRBV7-2 and TRBJ1-4, with D possibly being TRBD1 (5 bases). Trimming stripped 4 bases from V and 5 bases from J, with 14 bases between. Germline lookup yields CDR1 SGHTA and CDR2 FQGNSA. The length of the CDR3 is 15 residues.

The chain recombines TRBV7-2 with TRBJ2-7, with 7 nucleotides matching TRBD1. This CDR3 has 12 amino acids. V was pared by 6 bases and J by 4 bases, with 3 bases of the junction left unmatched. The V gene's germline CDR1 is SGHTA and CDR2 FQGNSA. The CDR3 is CASSNRGYEQYF. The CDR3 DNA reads TGTGCCAGCAGTAACAGGGGTTACGAGCAGTACTTC.

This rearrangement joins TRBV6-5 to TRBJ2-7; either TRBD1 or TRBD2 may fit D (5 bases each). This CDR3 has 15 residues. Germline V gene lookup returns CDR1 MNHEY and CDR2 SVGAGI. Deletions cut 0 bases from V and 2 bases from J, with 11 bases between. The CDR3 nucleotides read TGTGCCAGCAGTTACTCGAATCAGGGAGCCTACGAGCAGTACTTC. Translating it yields CASSYSNQGAYEQYF.